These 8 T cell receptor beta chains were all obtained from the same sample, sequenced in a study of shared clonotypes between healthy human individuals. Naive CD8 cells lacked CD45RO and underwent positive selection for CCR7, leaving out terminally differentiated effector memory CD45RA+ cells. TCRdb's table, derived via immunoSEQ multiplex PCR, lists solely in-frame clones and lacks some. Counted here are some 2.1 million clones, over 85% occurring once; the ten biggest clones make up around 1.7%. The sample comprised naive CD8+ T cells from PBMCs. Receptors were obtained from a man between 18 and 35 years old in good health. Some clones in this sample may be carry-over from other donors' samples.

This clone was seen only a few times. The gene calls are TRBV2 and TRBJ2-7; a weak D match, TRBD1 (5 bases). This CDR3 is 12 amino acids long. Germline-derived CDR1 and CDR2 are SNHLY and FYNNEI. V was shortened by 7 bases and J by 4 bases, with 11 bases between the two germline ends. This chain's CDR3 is CASTATEYEQYF. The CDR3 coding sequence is TGTGCCAGCACTGCGACAGAGTACGAGCAGTACTTC.

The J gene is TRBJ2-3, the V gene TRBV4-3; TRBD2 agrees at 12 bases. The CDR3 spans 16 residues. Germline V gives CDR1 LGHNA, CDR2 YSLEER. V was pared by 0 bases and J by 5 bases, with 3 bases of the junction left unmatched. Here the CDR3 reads CASSQETSGSGDTQYF. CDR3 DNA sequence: TGCGCCAGCAGCCAAGAGACTAGCGGGAGTGGAGATACGCAGTATTTT.

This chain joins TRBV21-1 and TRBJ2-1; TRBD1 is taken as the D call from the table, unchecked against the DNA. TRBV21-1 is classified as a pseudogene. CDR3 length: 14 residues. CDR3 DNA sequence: TGTGCCAGCAGCCTGGGACAGACAGAGGATGAGCAGTTCTTC. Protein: CASSLGQTEDEQFF.

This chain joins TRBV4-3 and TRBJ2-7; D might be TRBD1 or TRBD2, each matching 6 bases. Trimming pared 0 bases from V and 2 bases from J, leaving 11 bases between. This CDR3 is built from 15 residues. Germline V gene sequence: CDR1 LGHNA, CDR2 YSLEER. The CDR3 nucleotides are TGCGCCAGCAGCCAAGAATGGGGGGCTACCTACGAGCAGTACTTC. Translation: CASSQEWGATYEQYF.

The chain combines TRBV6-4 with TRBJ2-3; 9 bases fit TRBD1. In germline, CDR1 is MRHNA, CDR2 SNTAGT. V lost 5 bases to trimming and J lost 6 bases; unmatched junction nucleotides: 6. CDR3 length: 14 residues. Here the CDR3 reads CASSPGTGYDTQYF. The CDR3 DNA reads TGTGCCAGCAGTCCCGGGACAGGGTACGATACGCAGTATTTT.

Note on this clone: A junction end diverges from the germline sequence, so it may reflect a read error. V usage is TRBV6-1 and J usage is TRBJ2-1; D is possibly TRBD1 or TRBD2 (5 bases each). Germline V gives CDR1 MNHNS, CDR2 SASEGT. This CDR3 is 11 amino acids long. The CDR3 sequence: CASRGARGDLF. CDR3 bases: TGTGCCAGCAGGGGCGCGAGAGGGGATCTCTTC.

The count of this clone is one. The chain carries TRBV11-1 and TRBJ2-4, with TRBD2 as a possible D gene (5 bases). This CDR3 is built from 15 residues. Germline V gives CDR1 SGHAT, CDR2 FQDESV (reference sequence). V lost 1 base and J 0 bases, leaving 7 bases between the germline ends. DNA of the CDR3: TGTGCCAGCAGCTTAGACCTAGCAGCCAAAAACATTCAGTACTTC. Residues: CASSLDLAAKNIQYF.

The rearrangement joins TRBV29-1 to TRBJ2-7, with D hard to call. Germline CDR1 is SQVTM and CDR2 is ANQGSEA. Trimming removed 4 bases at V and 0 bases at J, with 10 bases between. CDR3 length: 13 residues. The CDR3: CSVVKGFSYEQYF. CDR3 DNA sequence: TGCAGCGTTGTAAAGGGTTTCTCCTACGAGCAGTACTTC.